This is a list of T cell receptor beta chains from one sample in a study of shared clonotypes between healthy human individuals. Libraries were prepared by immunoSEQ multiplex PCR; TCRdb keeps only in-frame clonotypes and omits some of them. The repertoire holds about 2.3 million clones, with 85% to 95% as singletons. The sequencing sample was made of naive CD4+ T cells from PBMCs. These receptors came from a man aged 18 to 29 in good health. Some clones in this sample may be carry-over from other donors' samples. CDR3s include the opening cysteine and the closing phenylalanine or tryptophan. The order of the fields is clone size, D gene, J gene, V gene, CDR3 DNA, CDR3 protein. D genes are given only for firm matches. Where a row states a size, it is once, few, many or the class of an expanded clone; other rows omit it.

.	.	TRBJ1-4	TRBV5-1	TGCGCCAGCAGACCCCAGGGGAGTGAAAAACTGTTTTTT	CASRPQGSEKLFF
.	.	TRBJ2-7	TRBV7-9	TGTGCCAGCAGCTTACAGGGGTACGAGCAGTACTTC	CASSLQGYEQYF
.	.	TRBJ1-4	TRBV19	TGTGCCAGTAGTCCGAACAGGGTGGCTAATGAAAAACTGTTTTTT	CASSPNRVANEKLFF
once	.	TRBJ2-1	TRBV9	TGTGCCAGCAGCAGGGGTTTGGAACAGAATGAGCAGTTCTTC	CASSRGLEQNEQFF
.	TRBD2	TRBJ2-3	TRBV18	TGTGCCAGCTCACCACCGGGAAGCGGGAGGAACACAGATACGCAGTATTTT	CASSPPGSGRNTDTQYF
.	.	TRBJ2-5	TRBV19	TGTGCCAGTAGTATAGTGTGGGGTAGCACGGAGACCCAGTACTTC	CASSIVWGSTETQYF
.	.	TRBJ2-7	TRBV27	TGTGCCAGCAGGGATTGGGGATACGAGCAGTACTTC	CASRDWGYEQYF
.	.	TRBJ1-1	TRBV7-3	TGTGCCAGCAGCCCCGGCCATGGGGGGCTGAACACTGAAGCTTTCTTT	CASSPGHGGLNTEAFF
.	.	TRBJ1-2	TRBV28	TGTGCCAGCAGTTTGACCTTGGTACAGGGAGATAGTGGCTACACCTTC	CASSLTLVQGDSGYTF
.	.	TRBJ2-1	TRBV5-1	TGCGCCAGCAGCTTGGGAGTGAGCTCCTACAATGAGCAGTTCTTC	CASSLGVSSYNEQFF
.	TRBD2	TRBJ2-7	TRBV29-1	TGCAGCGTGAGGGGACTAGCGGGATCACAATACGAGCAGTACTTC	CSVRGLAGSQYEQYF
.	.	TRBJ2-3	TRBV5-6	TGTGCCAGCAGCAGACAAGATACGCAGTATTTT	CASSRQDTQYF
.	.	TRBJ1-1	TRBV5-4	TGTGCCAGCAGCTTGGCCGCAAGGGAGACTGAAGCTTTCTTT	CASSLAARETEAFF
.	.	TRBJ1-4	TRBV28	TGTGCCAGCAGTCCGGACATATGGGGAGTCGCTAATGAAAAACTGTTTTTT	CASSPDIWGVANEKLFF
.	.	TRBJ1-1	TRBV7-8	TGTGCCAGCAGCTTCAGGGGCAGTGAAGCTTTCTTT	CASSFRGSEAFF
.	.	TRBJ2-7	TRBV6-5	TGTGCCAGCAGTAAAAGGGGGGCATACGAGCAGTACTTC	CASSKRGAYEQYF
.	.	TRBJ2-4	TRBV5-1	TGCGCCAGCTCCCGGGACACGGAAAACATTCAGTACTTC	CASSRDTENIQYF
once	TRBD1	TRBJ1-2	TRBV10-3	TGTGCCATCAGCGGGACAGTCGGAGCTAACTATGGCTACACCTTC	CAISGTVGANYGYTF
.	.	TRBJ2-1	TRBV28	TGTGCCAGCAGCCCGGGGCCCTGGCAGGGTGAGCAGTTCTTC	CASSPGPWQGEQFF
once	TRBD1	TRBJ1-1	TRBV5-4	TGTGCCAGCAGCGCCGGGACAGTTGGATCAGCTTTCTTT	CASSAGTVGSAFF
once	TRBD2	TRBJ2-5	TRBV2	TGTGCCAGCAGCAGGTTCGAGGGAGGGAAGACCCAGTACTTC	CASSRFEGGKTQYF
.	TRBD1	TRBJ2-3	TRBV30	TGTGCCGGGTACGCCGGGACAGGGGACACAGATACGCAGTATTTT	CAGYAGTGDTDTQYF
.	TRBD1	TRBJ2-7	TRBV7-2	TGTGCCAGCAGCTTATTGACAGGGAGTCCCTACGAGCAGTACTTC	CASSLLTGSPYEQYF
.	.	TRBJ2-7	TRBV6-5	TGTGCCAGCAGTTACTCGAGGAACTCCTACGAGCAGTACTTC	CASSYSRNSYEQYF
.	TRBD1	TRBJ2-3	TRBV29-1	TGCAGCGTTCAACAGGGGGCGAGCACAGATACGCAGTATTTT	CSVQQGASTDTQYF
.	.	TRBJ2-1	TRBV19	TGTGCCAGTAGTTGGGGGGCGAATGAGCAGTTCTTC	CASSWGANEQFF